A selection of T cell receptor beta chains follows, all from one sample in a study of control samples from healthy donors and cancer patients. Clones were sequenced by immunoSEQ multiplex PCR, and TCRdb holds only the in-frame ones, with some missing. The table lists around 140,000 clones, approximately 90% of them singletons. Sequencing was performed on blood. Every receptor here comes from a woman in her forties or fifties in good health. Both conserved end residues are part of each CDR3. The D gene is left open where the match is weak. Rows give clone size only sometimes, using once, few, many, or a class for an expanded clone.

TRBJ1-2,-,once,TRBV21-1,TGTGCCAGCAGCAAAAGGCTCAGGGGAGAGGATGGCTACACCTTC,CASSKRLRGEDGYTF
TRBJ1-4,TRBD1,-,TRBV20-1,TGCAGTGCTAGTCGGACAGGGGCCAATGAAAAACTGTTTTTT,CSASRTGANEKLFF
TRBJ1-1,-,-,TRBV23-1,TGCGCCAGCAGTCAATCAACGAACGAACTGGAGAACACTGAAGCTTTCTTT,CASSQSTNELENTEAFF
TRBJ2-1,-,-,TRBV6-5,TGTGCCAGCAGTTACAGGGTGACAAACAATGAGCAGTTCTTC,CASSYRVTNNEQFF
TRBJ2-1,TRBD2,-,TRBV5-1,TGCGCCAGCAGCCTTACAACCAGGCTAGCGGCCTACAATGAGCAGTTCTTC,CASSLTTRLAAYNEQFF
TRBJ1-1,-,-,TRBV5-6,TGTGCCAGCAGCTTCAGTAGTGTTAACACTGAAGCTTTCTTT,CASSFSSVNTEAFF
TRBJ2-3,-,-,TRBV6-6,TGTGCCAGCAGGACAGATACGCAGTATTTT,CASRTDTQYF
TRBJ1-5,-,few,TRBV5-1,TGCGCCAGCAACTTCAGGGAGGTAGGGATTTTAGCCCATCGCAATCAGCCCCAGCATTTT,CASNFREVGILAHRNQPQHF
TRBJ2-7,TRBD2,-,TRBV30,TGTGCCTCAACTAGCGGGGCCACCTACGAGCAGTACTTC,CASTSGATYEQYF
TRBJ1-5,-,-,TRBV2,TGTGCCAGCGGGGGGGGTGGGAATCAGCCCCAGCATTTT,CASGGGGNQPQHF
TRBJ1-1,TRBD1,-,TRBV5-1,TGCGCCAGCAGTCTACAGGGGGCGCTGGCTGAAGCTTTCTTT,CASSLQGALAEAFF
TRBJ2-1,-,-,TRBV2,TGTGCCAGCAGTGGACAGAATGAGCAGTTCTTC,CASSGQNEQFF
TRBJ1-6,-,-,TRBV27,TGTGCCAGCAGTTTGGGTGGGGGAGCACCCCTCCACTTT,CASSLGGGAPLHF
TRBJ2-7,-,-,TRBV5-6,TGTGCCAGCAGCCCAGGCAGCGACGAGCAGTACTTC,CASSPGSDEQYF
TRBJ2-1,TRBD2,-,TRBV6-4,TGTGCCAGCAGTGTGGCTAGCGGGAGTCATGAGCAGTTCTTC,CASSVASGSHEQFF
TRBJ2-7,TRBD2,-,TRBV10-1,TGCGCCAGCAGGGGACTAGCGGGAGTGGTTTTGTATGAGCAGTACTTC,CASRGLAGVVLYEQYF
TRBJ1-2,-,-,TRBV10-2,TGCGCCAGCAGTGAAGGAGGGGGGCCTAACTATGGCTACACCTTC,CASSEGGGPNYGYTF
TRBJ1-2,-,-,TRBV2,TGTGCCAGCAGCCTTAAACAGGAGAGCTATGGCTACACCTTC,CASSLKQESYGYTF
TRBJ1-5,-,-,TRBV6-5,TGTGCCAGCAGTTACCGGACGACAGCACCAAATCAGCCCCAGCATTTT,CASSYRTTAPNQPQHF
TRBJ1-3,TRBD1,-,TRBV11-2,TGTGCCAGCAGCCTCGACAGGGCCGGAAACACCATATATTTT,CASSLDRAGNTIYF
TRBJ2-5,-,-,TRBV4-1,TGCGCCAGCAGCCTACAGGGGGGGCAAGAGACCCAGTACTTC,CASSLQGGQETQYF
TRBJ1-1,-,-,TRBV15,TGTGCCACCAGCAGAGGAGGTAGGGACGCTGAAGCTTTCTTT,CATSRGGRDAEAFF
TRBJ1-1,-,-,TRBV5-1,TGCGCCAGCAGCTTGGAACAGAACACTGAAGCTTTCTTT,CASSLEQNTEAFF
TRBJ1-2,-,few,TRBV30,TGTGCCTGGAGTATGTCGGTCTATGGCTACACCTTC,CAWSMSVYGYTF
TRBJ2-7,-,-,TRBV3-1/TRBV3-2,TGTGCCAGCAGCCAGGGGGCCGTCGTCTACGAGCAGTACTTC,CASSQGAVVYEQYF
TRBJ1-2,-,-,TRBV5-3,TGTGCCAGAAGCTCGGTGCGGGACACCAACTATGGCTACACCTTC,CARSSVRDTNYGYTF
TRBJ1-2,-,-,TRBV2,TGTGCCAGCAGTGGACCCCTGGGGTCTGGCTACACCTTC,CASSGPLGSGYTF
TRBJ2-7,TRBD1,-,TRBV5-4,TGTGCCAGCAGCCCGGACAGGATTAGCTCCTACGAGCAGTACTTC,CASSPDRISSYEQYF
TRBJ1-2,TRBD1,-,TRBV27,TGTGCCAGCAGTCCCAGGACAGGGTTAATTGGCTACACCTTC,CASSPRTGLIGYTF
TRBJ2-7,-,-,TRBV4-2,TGTGCCAGCAGCCAAAGGTCACTAGCATCCTACGAGCAGTACTTC,CASSQRSLASYEQYF
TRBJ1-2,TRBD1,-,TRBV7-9,TGTGCCAGCAGCCGTCCTTGGGACAGCTTCCTTTATGGCTACACCTTC,CASSRPWDSFLYGYTF
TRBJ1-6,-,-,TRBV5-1,TGCGCCAGCAGCTTCTCCTTGGACAATTTTGCCCTCCACTTT,CASSFSLDNFALHF
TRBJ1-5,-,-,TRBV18,TGTGCCAGCTCACCGGACAGATATAGCAATCAGCCCCAGCATTTT,CASSPDRYSNQPQHF
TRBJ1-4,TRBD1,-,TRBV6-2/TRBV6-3,TGTGCCAGCAGTCGAGGGGGCTCTAATGAAAAACTGTTTTTT,CASSRGGSNEKLFF
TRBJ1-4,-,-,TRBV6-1,TGTGCCAGCAGTGAAGTGGCGGCTCGTGAACTGTTTTTT,CASSEVAARELFF
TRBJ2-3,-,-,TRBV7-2,TGTGCCAGCAGCCCCCGGGTTTTAGATACGCAGTATTTT,CASSPRVLDTQYF
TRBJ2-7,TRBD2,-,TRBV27,TGTGCCAGCAGTCCAGATTTAGCGGGGGCTTTCTACGAGCAGTACTTC,CASSPDLAGAFYEQYF
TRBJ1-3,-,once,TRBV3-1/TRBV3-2,TGTGCCAGCAGCCAAGTGGGGAGTCTGAGCTCTGGAAACACCATATATTTT,CASSQVGSLSSGNTIYF
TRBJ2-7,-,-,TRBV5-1,TGCGCCAGCAGCATCAATGCTGGCTCCTACGAGCAGTACTTC,CASSINAGSYEQYF
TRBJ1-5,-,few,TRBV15,TGTGCCACCAGCAGAGATAAGGGTCTCAATCAGCCCCAGCATTTT,CATSRDKGLNQPQHF
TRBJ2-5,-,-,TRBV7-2,TGTGCCAGCAGCTCCCGGGCCCAAGAGACCCAGTACTTC,CASSSRAQETQYF
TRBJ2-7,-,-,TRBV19,TGTGCCAGTAGTGTCGGCGGCAGGGGTACCTACGAGCAGTACTTC,CASSVGGRGTYEQYF
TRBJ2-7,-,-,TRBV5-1,TGCGCCAGCAGCTTCGACAGTACCCGCAGGGAGCAGTACTTC,CASSFDSTRREQYF
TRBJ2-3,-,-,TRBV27,TGTGCCAGCAGTTTATCGCTGGGGTCAGATACGCAGTATTTT,CASSLSLGSDTQYF